Listed here are 7 T cell receptor beta chains from one sample, sequenced in a study of T cell repertoires in cytomegalovirus infection (dated 2019 in TCRdb). The reads were generated on an Illumina HiSeq 1500. The public reads were reprocessed in TCRdb via fastp at Q25 and MiXCR, keeping in-frame beta chains. Each entry is one CDR3 protein sequence, shown with its most common DNA and genes. The sample table lists around 530,000 distinct CDR3 sequences, roughly 29% of them with a count of one. In total, the top ten clones hold around 13% of the sample. Sequencing was done on a sample of PBMCs. These TCRs come from a human donor in good health (CMV status not recorded). Some clones in this sample may be carry-over from other donors' samples.

The V and J genes are TRBV5-6 and TRBJ2-2; D is perhaps TRBD1 or TRBD2 (5 bases each). V lost 2 bases to trimming and J lost 3 bases, with 14 bases between them. Germline CDR1 is SGHDT and CDR2 is YYEEEE. The CDR3 totals 16 residues. DNA of the CDR3: TGTGCCAGCAGCTTCGGGGCTTCTCTGGACACCGGGGAGCTGTTTTTT. Its protein is CASSFGASLDTGELFF.

V is TRBV7-2 and J is TRBJ2-7, with TRBD2 matching 8 bases. The CDR3 extends over 14 amino acids. CDR1 and CDR2 from the germline V gene are SGHTA and FQGNSA. V lost 5 bases, J lost 1 base, and 4 bases stayed unmatched. The CDR3 DNA is TGTGCCAGCAGCCGGGGGGGACAATCCTACGAGCAGTACTTC. Encoded protein: CASSRGGQSYEQYF.

This clonotype was found a few times. The V gene is TRBV6-2 or TRBV6-3, the J gene TRBJ2-3, with D unresolved. CDR1 is MNHEY, CDR2 SVGEGT, per germline. Trimming removed 4 bases at V and 6 bases at J, with 8 bases between. This CDR3 contains 12 residues. The DNA of the CDR3 is TGTGCCAGCAGTTGGCGTTTGGATACGCAGTATTTT. Encoded protein: CASSWRLDTQYF.

This sequence joins TRBV7-9 and TRBJ2-3; D is possibly TRBD1 (5 bases). V shed 7 bases and J shed 6 bases, with 23 bases lying between them. The CDR3 totals 16 residues. Germline CDR1 reads SEHNR; CDR2 reads FQNEAQ (reference sequence). The CDR3 loop is CASNLLDDGSGDTQYF. CDR3 nucleotides: TGTGCCAGCAACCTCCTCGATGATGGGTCAGGGGATACGCAGTATTTT.

The V gene is TRBV27, the J gene TRBJ2-3; possibly TRBD1 for D (6 bases). The germline V and J ends were trimmed by 1 base and 1 base, with 12 bases remaining between them. From germline, CDR1 is MNHEY and CDR2 SMNVEV (reference sequence). The CDR3 is made up of 16 amino acids. The CDR3 reads CASSLLAPGGTDTQYF. The CDR3 nucleotides are TGTGCCAGCAGTTTATTGGCGCCAGGGGGCACAGATACGCAGTATTTT.

The table lists this clonotype with a few counts. This chain uses TRBV18 with TRBJ2-7, with a tentative D call TRBD2 (5 bases). Germline CDR1 KGHSH, CDR2 LQKENI. Trimming took off 3 bases at V and 6 bases at J, with 12 bases between the two ends. This CDR3 is built from 13 residues. The CDR3 here is CASSPGVWAEQYV. The DNA of the CDR3 is TGTGCCAGCTCACCCGGGGTGTGGGCCGAGCAGTACGTC.

This clonotype was picked up a small number of times. The V and J genes are TRBV12-3 or TRBV12-4 and TRBJ1-5; D might be TRBD1 (5 bases). There are 13 residues in the CDR3. V lost 10 bases and J 7 bases, leaving 17 bases between the germline ends. The CDR3 DNA follows: TGTGCCACCCAGGGATGGGGCCAGCAGCCCCAGCATTTT. It is translated as CATQGWGQQPQHF.